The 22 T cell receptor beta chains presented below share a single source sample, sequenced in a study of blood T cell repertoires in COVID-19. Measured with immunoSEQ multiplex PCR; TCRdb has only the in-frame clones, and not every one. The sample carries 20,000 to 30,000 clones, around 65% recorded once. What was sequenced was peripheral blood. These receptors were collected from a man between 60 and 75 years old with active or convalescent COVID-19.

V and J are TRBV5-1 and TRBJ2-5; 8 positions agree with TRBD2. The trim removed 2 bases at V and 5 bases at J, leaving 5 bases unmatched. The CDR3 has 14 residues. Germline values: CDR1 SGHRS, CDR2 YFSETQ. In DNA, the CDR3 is TGCGCCAGCAGCTTAACACTAGCGGTTGAGACCCAGTACTTC. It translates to CASSLTLAVETQYF.

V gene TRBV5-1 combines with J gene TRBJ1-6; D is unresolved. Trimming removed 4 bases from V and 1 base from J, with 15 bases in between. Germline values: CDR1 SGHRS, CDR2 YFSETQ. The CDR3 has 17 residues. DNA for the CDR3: TGCGCCAGCAGCCCCAGGCCCGGAGGGTCCTATAATTCACCCCTCCACTTT. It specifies CASSPRPGGSYNSPLHF.

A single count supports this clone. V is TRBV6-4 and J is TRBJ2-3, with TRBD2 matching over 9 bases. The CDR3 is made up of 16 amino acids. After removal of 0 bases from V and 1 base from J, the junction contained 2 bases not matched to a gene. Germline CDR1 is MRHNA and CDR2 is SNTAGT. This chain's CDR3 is CASSDSASGGTDTQYF. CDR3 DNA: TGTGCCAGCAGTGACTCGGCTAGCGGGGGCACAGATACGCAGTATTTT.

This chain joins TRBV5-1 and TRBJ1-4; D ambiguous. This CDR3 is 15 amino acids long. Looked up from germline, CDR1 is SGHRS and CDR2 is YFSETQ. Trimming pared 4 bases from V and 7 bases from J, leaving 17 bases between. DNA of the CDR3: TGCGCCAGCAGCGCCGCAAGCCCGATCCTTGAAAAACTGTTTTTT. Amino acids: CASSAASPILEKLFF.

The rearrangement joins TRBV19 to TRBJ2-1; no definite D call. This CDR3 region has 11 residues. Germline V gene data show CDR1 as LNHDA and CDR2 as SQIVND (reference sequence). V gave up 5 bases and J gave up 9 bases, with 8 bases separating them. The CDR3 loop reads CASSSGREQFF. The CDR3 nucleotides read TGTGCCAGTAGTTCGGGTCGTGAGCAGTTCTTC.

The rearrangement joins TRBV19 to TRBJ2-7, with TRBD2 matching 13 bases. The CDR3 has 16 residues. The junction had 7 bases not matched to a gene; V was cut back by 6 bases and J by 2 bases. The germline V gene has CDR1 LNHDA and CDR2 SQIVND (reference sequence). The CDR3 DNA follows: TGTGCCAGTAGACTGAACGGACTAGCGGGGGCCTACGAGCAGTACTTC. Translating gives CASRLNGLAGAYEQYF.

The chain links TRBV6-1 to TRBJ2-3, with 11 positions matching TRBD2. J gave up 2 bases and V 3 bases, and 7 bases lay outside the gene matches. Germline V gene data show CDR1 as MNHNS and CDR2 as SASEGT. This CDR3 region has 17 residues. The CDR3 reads CASSDTGLAAPTDTQYF. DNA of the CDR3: TGTGCCAGCAGTGATACGGGACTAGCGGCACCCACAGATACGCAGTATTTT.

CDR3 protein: CASSDRMTKGGEKLFF. For the CDR3, the DNA is TGTGCCAGCAGCGACCGCATGACCAAGGGAGGGGAAAAACTGTTTTTT. V and J are TRBV9 and TRBJ1-4; D remains unclear. The V gene lost 3 bases and the J gene lost 8 bases, with 20 bases spanning the gap. This CDR3 comprises 16 residues. In germline, CDR1 is SGDLS, CDR2 YYNGEE.

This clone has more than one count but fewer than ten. The CDR3 nucleotides read TGTGCCAGCAGTCCTCGGGGTTCTAGCAATCAGCCCCAGCATTTT. Translation gives CASSPRGSSNQPQHF. The chain employs TRBV28 and TRBJ1-5; no clear D gene. Trimming shortened V by 5 bases and J by 0 bases, and 11 bases separated the two germline ends. The CDR3 is 15 amino acids. CDR1 is MDHEN and CDR2 is SYDVKM in the germline V gene.

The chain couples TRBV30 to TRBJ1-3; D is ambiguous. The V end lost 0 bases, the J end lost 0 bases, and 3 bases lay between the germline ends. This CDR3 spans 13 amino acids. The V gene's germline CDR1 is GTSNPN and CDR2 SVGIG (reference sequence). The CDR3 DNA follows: TGTGCCTGGAGTGTCTACTCTGGAAACACCATATATTTT. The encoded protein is CAWSVYSGNTIYF.

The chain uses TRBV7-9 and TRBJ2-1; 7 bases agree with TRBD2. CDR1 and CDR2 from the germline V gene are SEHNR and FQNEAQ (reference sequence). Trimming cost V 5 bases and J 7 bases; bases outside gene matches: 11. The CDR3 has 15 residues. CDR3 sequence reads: CASSEAGSEVNEQFF. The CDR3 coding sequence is TGTGCCAGCAGCGAAGCGGGGAGCGAGGTTAATGAGCAGTTCTTC.

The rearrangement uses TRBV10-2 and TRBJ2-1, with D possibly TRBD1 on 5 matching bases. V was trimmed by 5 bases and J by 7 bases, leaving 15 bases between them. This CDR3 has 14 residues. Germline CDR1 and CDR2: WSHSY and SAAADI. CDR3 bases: TGCGCCAGCAGTCTATTTAGACAGCCTAATGAGCAGTTCTTC. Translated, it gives CASSLFRQPNEQFF.

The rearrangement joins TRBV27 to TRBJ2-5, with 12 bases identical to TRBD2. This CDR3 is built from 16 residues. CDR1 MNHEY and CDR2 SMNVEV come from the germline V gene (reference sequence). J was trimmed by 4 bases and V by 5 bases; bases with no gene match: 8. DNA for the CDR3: TGTGCCAGCAGTCCGACGACTAGCGGGAGTGCAGAGACCCAGTACTTC. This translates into CASSPTTSGSAETQYF.

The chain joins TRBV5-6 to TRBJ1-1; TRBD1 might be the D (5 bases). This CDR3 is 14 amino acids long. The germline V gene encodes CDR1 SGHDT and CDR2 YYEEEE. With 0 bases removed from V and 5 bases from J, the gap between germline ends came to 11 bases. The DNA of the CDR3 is TGTGCCAGCAGCTTGGGGGGCCTCAGGACTGAAGCTTTCTTT. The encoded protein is CASSLGGLRTEAFF.

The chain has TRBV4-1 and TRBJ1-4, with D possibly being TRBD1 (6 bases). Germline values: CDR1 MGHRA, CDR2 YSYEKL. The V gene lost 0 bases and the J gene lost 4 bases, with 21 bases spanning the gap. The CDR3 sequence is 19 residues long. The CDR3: CASSQEIVVARGFNEKLFF. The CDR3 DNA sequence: TGCGCCAGCAGCCAAGAAATAGTGGTCGCTAGGGGGTTTAATGAAAAACTGTTTTTT.

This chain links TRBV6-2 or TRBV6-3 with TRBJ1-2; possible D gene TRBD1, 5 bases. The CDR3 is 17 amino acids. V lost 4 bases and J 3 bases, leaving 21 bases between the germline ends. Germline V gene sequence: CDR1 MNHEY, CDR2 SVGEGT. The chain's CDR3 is CASSSSPKQALYYGYTF. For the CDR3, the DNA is TGTGCCAGCAGTTCATCCCCAAAACAGGCGCTATACTATGGCTACACCTTC.

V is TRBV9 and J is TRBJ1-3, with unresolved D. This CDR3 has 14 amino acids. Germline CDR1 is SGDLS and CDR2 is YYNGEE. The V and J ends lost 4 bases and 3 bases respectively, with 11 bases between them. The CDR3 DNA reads TGTGCCAGCAGCCCCCGAGTCTATGGAAACACCATATATTTT. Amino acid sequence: CASSPRVYGNTIYF. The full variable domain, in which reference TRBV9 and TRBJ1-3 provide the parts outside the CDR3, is DSGVTQTPKHLITATGQRVTLRCSPRSGDLSVYWYQQSLDQGLQFLIQYYNGEERAKGNILERFSAQQFPDLHSELNLSSLELGDSALYFCASSPRVYGNTIYFGEGSWLTVV.

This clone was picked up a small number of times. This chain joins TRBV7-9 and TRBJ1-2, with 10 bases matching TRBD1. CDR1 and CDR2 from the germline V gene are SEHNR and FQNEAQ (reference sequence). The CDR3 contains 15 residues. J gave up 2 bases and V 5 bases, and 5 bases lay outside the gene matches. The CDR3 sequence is CASSPRDRGNYGYTF. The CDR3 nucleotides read TGTGCCAGCAGCCCCCGGGACAGGGGAAACTATGGCTACACCTTC.

The CDR3, as DNA: TGTGCCAGCAGTTTAACAGGGGGCGACGAGCAGTACTTC. Its protein is CASSLTGGDEQYF. The rearrangement uses TRBV27 and TRBJ2-7; 9 positions agree with TRBD1. V lost 2 bases, J lost 5 bases, and 1 base stayed unmatched. The CDR3 sequence is 13 residues long. Per the germline V gene, CDR1 is MNHEY and CDR2 is SMNVEV (reference sequence).

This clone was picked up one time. CDR3 sequence reads: CASSTGQGRGYTF. CDR3 DNA sequence: TGTGCCAGCAGTACAGGACAGGGGCGTGGCTACACCTTC. The chain employs TRBV27 and TRBJ1-2; 9 nucleotides line up with TRBD1. CDR1 MNHEY and CDR2 SMNVEV come from the germline V gene (reference sequence). This CDR3 is 13 amino acids long. Losses at the gene ends were 5 bases for V and 7 bases for J; bases not matched to a gene: 5.

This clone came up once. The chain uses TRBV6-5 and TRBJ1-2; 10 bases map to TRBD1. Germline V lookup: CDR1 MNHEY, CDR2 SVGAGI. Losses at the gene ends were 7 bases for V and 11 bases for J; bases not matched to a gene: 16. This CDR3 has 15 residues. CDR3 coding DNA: TGTGCCAGCACCCGAGGAGCGACAGGGGGCGATAGGTACACCTTC. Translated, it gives CASTRGATGGDRYTF.

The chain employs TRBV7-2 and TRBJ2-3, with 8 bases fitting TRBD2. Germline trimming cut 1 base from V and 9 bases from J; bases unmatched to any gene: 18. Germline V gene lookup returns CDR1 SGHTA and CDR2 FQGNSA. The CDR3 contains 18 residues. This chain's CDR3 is CASSLGGISGGPLSTQYF. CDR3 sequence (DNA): TGTGCCAGCAGCTTAGGTGGTATCAGCGGGGGCCCTTTAAGCACGCAGTATTTT.